Listed below are T cell receptor beta chains from one sample, sequenced in a study of blood T cell repertoires in COVID-19. The table came from immunoSEQ multiplex PCR; TCRdb's copy has only in-frame clones and leaves some out. The table records 140,000 to 150,000 clones, approximately 90% of them present only once. The sequenced sample consisted of PBMCs or T cells enriched from blood (not recorded which). All receptors come from a woman in her 30s with acute COVID-19. Each CDR3 is given with its conserved first and last residue. Each record gives: CDR3 DNA, CDR3 protein, V gene, D gene, J gene, clone size. A D gene is named only where the DNA matches it firmly. Clone size, where shown, is once, few, many, or a class for clones that have expanded.

TGTGCCAGCAGCCCAAGCAGGGGACAGGGGAACACTGAAGCTTTCTTT	CASSPSRGQGNTEAFF	TRBV13	TRBD1	TRBJ1-1	.
TGTGCCAGCAGTTACTCGAGGGACTCGAATTCCTACGAGCAGTACTTC	CASSYSRDSNSYEQYF	TRBV6-2/TRBV6-3	.	TRBJ2-7	.
TGTGCCAGCAACCCCCCCGACAGGACTTATGGCTACACCTTC	CASNPPDRTYGYTF	TRBV28	.	TRBJ1-2	once
TGCGCCAGCAGCTGGGGACTAGTGAACGAGCAGTTCTTC	CASSWGLVNEQFF	TRBV5-1	TRBD2	TRBJ2-1	.
TGTGCCAGCAGCGTAGCTCGGGACAGGATAGAAACCGGGGAGCTGTTTTTT	CASSVARDRIETGELFF	TRBV9	TRBD1	TRBJ2-2	many
TGTGCCAGCAGTTACCGGGTTCCCGGGGAGCTGTTTTTT	CASSYRVPGELFF	TRBV6-2/TRBV6-3	.	TRBJ2-2	few
TGTGCCAGCAGCAAAGCGCAATGGAGGGTGGCCGTGAACACTGAAGCTTTCTTT	CASSKAQWRVAVNTEAFF	TRBV21-1	.	TRBJ1-1	.
TGTGCCAGCGTATCTAGCGGGAGAACCTGGGCCTACGAGCAGTACTTC	CASVSSGRTWAYEQYF	TRBV3-1/TRBV3-2	TRBD2	TRBJ2-7	once
TGTGCCAGCAGCGGACCGGGACAGGGGGCGAACACTGAAGCTTTCTTT	CASSGPGQGANTEAFF	TRBV27	TRBD1	TRBJ1-1	.
TGTGCCAGCAGCTTGGGGGGTGGACAGGGGGATTACGAGCAGTACTTC	CASSLGGGQGDYEQYF	TRBV5-4	TRBD1	TRBJ2-7	.
TGTGCCAGCACCCTACGCCGACTAGCGGGAGGGGTCGACAATGAGCAGTTCTTC	CASTLRRLAGGVDNEQFF	TRBV28	TRBD2	TRBJ2-1	.
TGCGCCAGCAGAGGCGGGGCTAGCGGTTACGAGCAGTACTTC	CASRGGASGYEQYF	TRBV10-1	TRBD2	TRBJ2-7	few
TGTGCCAGCTCATACCGGCGGACGACAGGGCCCGAGGGGGCCAACGTCCTGACTTTC	CASSYRRTTGPEGANVLTF	TRBV18	TRBD1	TRBJ2-6	.
TGTGCCAGCAGTCGAGCCGGGACAGGGAACACTGAAGCTTTCTTT	CASSRAGTGNTEAFF	TRBV27	TRBD1	TRBJ1-1	once
TGTGCCAGCAGCGTGGTAGAAGAGCAGTACTTC	CASSVVEEQYF	TRBV13	.	TRBJ2-7	.
TGTGCCAGTAGGGGACAGGGCGGGAGCAATCAGCCCCAGCATTTT	CASRGQGGSNQPQHF	TRBV19	TRBD1	TRBJ1-5	.
TGTGCCAGCTCACCTTACAGACCCCGTCAGGGAAATGAGCAGTTCTTC	CASSPYRPRQGNEQFF	TRBV18	.	TRBJ2-1	.
TGTGCCAGCAGCCCGGGAGTAAGCTATGGCTACACCTTC	CASSPGVSYGYTF	TRBV3-1/TRBV3-2	.	TRBJ1-2	.
TGCGCCAGCAGCCAGACGATAGCGGGAGCTGGTGAGACCCAGTACTTC	CASSQTIAGAGETQYF	TRBV4-3	TRBD2	TRBJ2-5	.
TGCGCCAGCAGCTTGGGTACAGCGAACACTGAAGCTTTCTTT	CASSLGTANTEAFF	TRBV5-1	.	TRBJ1-1	.
TGCGCCAGCAGCTTGGGCGCAGGGGGCGGTGAGCAGTTCTTC	CASSLGAGGGEQFF	TRBV5-1	TRBD1	TRBJ2-1	once
TGTGCCAGCTCACCATCCGGGGTCTCTTACGAGCAGTACTTC	CASSPSGVSYEQYF	TRBV18	.	TRBJ2-7	.
TGTGCCAGCAACCTAGACGGTGACAATGAGCAGTTCTTC	CASNLDGDNEQFF	TRBV2	.	TRBJ2-1	.
TGTGCCAGCAGCCCCGGGAGACTAGCGGGACGTTATCGCAATGAGCAGTTCTTC	CASSPGRLAGRYRNEQFF	TRBV14	TRBD2	TRBJ2-1	.
TGCAGCGTCCTGGGAGCGGGAATCCCCTACGAGCAGTACTTC	CSVLGAGIPYEQYF	TRBV29-1	TRBD2	TRBJ2-7	.
TGCAGCTCCGTAGCGGGAGTCACCGGGGAGCTGTTTTTT	CSSVAGVTGELFF	TRBV29-1	TRBD2	TRBJ2-2	.
TGTGCCAGCAAGGGCAGGGGCTCCTACGAGCAGTACTTC	CASKGRGSYEQYF	TRBV5-6	.	TRBJ2-7	.
TGTGCCAGCAGCCGCACCCTCTCGACTGGAAGTAGCGTCGGTGAGCAGTTCTTC	CASSRTLSTGSSVGEQFF	TRBV4-2	.	TRBJ2-1	.
TGTGCCAGCAGCTTGGCCAGCGGGAAATACAATGAGCAGTTCTTC	CASSLASGKYNEQFF	TRBV7-2	TRBD2	TRBJ2-1	.
TGTGCCAGCAGTTTGGGAGAAGATACGCAGTATTTT	CASSLGEDTQYF	TRBV27	.	TRBJ2-3	.
TGTGCCAGCAGCCCAGCGGGAGATGGTTACAATGAGCAGTTCTTC	CASSPAGDGYNEQFF	TRBV5-4	TRBD2	TRBJ2-1	.
TGCGCCAGCAGCTTAACCCCGATTAGCGGGAGTAGCACCGGGGAGCTGTTTTTT	CASSLTPISGSSTGELFF	TRBV5-1	TRBD2	TRBJ2-2	.
TGCGCCAGCAGCCAAGGTTTGGACAGGGCTGGAAACACCATATATTTT	CASSQGLDRAGNTIYF	TRBV4-3	TRBD1	TRBJ1-3	.
TGTGCCAGCAGGCGGGAGGTGGACTACAATGAGCAGTTCTTC	CASRREVDYNEQFF	TRBV2	TRBD2	TRBJ2-1	.
TGTGCCAGCAGCGTAGCTAGCGGACCCTTCTACGAGCAGTACTTC	CASSVASGPFYEQYF	TRBV9	TRBD2	TRBJ2-7	.
TGTGCCAGCAGCTTAGGGGCGGGAGGGCCCCCCGGTGGGGCCAACGTCCTGACTTTC	CASSLGAGGPPGGANVLTF	TRBV7-9	TRBD2	TRBJ2-6	.
TGTGCCAGTAGTATTGGCGGGACAGATTATGGCTACACCTTC	CASSIGGTDYGYTF	TRBV19	TRBD1	TRBJ1-2	.
TGTGCCACCAGTGATCCCGGACAGGGGGGTGAAAAACTGTTTTTT	CATSDPGQGGEKLFF	TRBV24-1	TRBD1	TRBJ1-4	.
TGTGCCAGCAGTTGGACAGGGGATAGCAATCAGCCCCAGCATTTT	CASSWTGDSNQPQHF	TRBV7-6	TRBD1	TRBJ1-5	.
TGTGCCAGCAGTTATAAGACTAGCGGGAGGGCCTTC	CASSYKTSGRAF	TRBV6-2/TRBV6-3	TRBD2	TRBJ2-7	.
TGCAGCGTAGCTGGGACAGGGAAGGACTATGGCTACACCTTC	CSVAGTGKDYGYTF	TRBV29-1	TRBD1	TRBJ1-2	.
TGTGCCAGCAGCGTCGACAGGGGCCCCTGGGGCAATCAGCCCCAGCATTTT	CASSVDRGPWGNQPQHF	TRBV9	TRBD1	TRBJ1-5	.
TGTGCCATCAGGCGAGGGACAGAGAACACTGAAGCTTTCTTT	CAIRRGTENTEAFF	TRBV10-3	TRBD1	TRBJ1-1	.
TGTGCCAGCAGCCCCCAGGGGATTCGATATAGCAATCAGCCCCAGCATTTT	CASSPQGIRYSNQPQHF	TRBV7-2	.	TRBJ1-5	.
TGTGCCACCAGCAGAGATTTAGGGACAGGGAATGAAAAACTGTTTTTT	CATSRDLGTGNEKLFF	TRBV15	TRBD1	TRBJ1-4	.
TGTGCCAGCACCCAAGGACTAGCTCTCGGGGAGCTGTTTTTT	CASTQGLALGELFF	TRBV6-5	TRBD2	TRBJ2-2	.
TGTGCCAGCAGTCGGACAGGGAACTACGAGCAGTACTTC	CASSRTGNYEQYF	TRBV5-4	TRBD1	TRBJ2-7	few
TGTGCCAGTAGTGTCCGCTCCGGGACAACATATAATTCACCCCTCCACTTT	CASSVRSGTTYNSPLHF	TRBV19	.	TRBJ1-6	.
TGCGCCAGCAGCTCCGGGACTAGCGGGATAGATACGCAGTATTTT	CASSSGTSGIDTQYF	TRBV5-1	TRBD2	TRBJ2-3	.
TGTGCCAGCAGCTTGGCGGACAGCCCTAGAGGGGAGCTGTTTTTT	CASSLADSPRGELFF	TRBV7-2	.	TRBJ2-2	few
TGTGCCAGCGTCTCTGGGCAGGGGGCAAGGGAGCAGTACTTC	CASVSGQGAREQYF	TRBV28	TRBD1	TRBJ2-7	.
TGTGCCAGCAGTCCGGGTCGCCGGACAGGGAGCTCCGGGGAGCTGTTTTTT	CASSPGRRTGSSGELFF	TRBV28	TRBD1	TRBJ2-2	.
TGCGCCAGCAGCTTGGACGGCACCGGGGAGCTGTTTTTT	CASSLDGTGELFF	TRBV5-1	.	TRBJ2-2	.
TGTGCCAGTAGTATTCAGGACAGGGGAGTCTACAATGAGCAGTTCTTC	CASSIQDRGVYNEQFF	TRBV19	TRBD1	TRBJ2-1	.